This entry is about one T cell receptor beta chain. This sample was included in a study of blood T cell repertoires in COVID-19. Across the study: Sources were T cells, B-cell-depleted T cells, or PBMCs; the material itself was cDNA or gDNA.

This CDR3 spans 17 amino acids. The J segment lost 0 bases and the V segment lost 8 bases, leaving 13 bases of the junction unmatched. Germline V gene lookup returns CDR1 SGHTA and CDR2 FQGNSA. In the source study's methods: Reference gene primer amplification gave estimated nucleated cell counts. Method: immunoSEQ multiplex PCR; TCRdb's copy keeps in-frame clones and lacks some. Clone size and V and J calls were adopted from that table, with D and trimming inferred from the DNA. The sample consists of more than 200,000 clones, about 88% of them appearing once. The TCR originated in a young man with active or convalescent COVID-19. The sequencing sample was made of peripheral blood. The chain employs TRBV7-2 and TRBJ2-1; 7 bases match TRBD1. The DNA for the CDR3 is TGTGCCAGCCGACCAGGGGGAACGGCGAGCTCCTACAATGAGCAGTTCTTC. Translated: CASRPGGTASSYNEQFF.